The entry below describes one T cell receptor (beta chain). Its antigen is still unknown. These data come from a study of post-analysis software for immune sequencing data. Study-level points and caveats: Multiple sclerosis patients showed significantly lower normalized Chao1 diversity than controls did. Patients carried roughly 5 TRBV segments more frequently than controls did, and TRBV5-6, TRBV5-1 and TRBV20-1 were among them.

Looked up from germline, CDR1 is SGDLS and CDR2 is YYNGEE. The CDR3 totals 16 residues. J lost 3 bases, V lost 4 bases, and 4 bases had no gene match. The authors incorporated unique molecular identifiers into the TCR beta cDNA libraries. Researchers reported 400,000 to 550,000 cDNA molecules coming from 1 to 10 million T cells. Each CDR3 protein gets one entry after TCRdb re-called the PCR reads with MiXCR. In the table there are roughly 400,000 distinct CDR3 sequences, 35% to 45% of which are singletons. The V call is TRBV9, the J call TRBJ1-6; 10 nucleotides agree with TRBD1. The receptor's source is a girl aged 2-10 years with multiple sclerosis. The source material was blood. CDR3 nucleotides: TGTGCCAGCAGCTCCCGGACAGGGGGCTATAATTCACCCCTCCACTTT. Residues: CASSSRTGGYNSPLHF. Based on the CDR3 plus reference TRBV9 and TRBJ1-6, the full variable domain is DSGVTQTPKHLITATGQRVTLRCSPRSGDLSVYWYQQSLDQGLQFLIQYYNGEERAKGNILERFSAQQFPDLHSELNLSSLELGDSALYFCASSSRTGGYNSPLHFGNGTRLTVT.